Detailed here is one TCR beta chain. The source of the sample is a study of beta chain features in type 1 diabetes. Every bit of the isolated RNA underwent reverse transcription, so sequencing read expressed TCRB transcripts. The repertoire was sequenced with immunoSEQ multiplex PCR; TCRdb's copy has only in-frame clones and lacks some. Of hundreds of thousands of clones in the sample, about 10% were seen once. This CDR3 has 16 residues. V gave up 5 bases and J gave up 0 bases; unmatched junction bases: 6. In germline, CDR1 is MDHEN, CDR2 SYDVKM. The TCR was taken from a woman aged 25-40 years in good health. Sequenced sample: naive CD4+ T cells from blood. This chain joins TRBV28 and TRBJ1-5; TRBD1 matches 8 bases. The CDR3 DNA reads TGTGCCAGCAGTGTAGACAGGGGTCGTAGCAATCAGCCCCAGCATTTT. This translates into CASSVDRGRSNQPQHF. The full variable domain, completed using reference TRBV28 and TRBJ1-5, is DVKVTQSSRYLVKRTGEKVFLECVQDMDHENMFWYRQDPGLGLRLIYFSYDVKMKEKGDIPEGYSVSREKKERFSLILESASTNQTSMYLCASSVDRGRSNQPQHFGDGTRLSIL.